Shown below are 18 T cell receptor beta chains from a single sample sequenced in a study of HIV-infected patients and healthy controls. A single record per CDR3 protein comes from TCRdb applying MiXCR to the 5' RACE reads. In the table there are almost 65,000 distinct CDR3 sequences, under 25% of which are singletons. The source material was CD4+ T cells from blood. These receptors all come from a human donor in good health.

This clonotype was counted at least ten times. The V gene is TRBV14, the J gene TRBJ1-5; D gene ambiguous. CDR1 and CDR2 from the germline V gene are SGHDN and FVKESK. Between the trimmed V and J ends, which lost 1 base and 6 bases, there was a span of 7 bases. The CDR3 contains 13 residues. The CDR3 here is CASSQGVSQPQHF. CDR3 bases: TGTGCCAGCAGCCAAGGGGTTAGTCAGCCCCAGCATTTT.

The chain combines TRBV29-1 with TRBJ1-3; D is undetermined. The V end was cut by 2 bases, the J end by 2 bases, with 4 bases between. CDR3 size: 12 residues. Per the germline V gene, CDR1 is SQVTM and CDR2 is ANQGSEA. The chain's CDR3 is CSVESPGNTIYF. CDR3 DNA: TGCAGCGTTGAAAGTCCTGGAAACACCATATATTTT.

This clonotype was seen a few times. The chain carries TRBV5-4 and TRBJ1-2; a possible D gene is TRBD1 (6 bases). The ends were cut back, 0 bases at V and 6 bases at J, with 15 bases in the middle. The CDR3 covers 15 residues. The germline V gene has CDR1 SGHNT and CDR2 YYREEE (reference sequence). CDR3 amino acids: CASSLVQGNLHGYTF. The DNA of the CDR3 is TGTGCCAGCAGCTTGGTACAGGGTAATTTACATGGCTACACCTTC.

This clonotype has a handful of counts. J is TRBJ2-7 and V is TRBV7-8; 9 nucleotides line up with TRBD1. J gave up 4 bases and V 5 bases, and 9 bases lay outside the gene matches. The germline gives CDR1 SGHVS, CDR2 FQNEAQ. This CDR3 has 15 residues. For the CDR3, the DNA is TGTGCCAGCAGCCCAGGGACAGGGAGGAGGTACGAGCAGTACTTC. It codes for CASSPGTGRRYEQYF.

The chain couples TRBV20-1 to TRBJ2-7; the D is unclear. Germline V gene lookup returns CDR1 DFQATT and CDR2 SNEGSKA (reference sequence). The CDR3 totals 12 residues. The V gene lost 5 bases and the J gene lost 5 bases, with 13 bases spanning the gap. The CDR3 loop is CSAYIGLDEQYF. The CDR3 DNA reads TGCAGTGCTTACATAGGGTTGGACGAGCAGTACTTC.

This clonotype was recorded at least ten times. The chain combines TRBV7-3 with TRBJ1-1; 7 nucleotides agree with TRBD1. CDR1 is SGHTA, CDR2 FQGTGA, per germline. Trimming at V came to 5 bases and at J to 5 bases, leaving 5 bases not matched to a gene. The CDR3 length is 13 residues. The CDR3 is CASSVRGRTEAFF. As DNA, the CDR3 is TGTGCCAGCAGCGTCAGGGGGAGGACTGAAGCTTTCTTT.

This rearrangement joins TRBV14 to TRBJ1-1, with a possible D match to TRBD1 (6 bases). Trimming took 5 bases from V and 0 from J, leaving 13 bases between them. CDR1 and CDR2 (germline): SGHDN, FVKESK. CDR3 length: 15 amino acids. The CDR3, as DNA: TGTGCCAGCAGCGGAGGACAGATACTGAACACTGAAGCTTTCTTT. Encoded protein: CASSGGQILNTEAFF.

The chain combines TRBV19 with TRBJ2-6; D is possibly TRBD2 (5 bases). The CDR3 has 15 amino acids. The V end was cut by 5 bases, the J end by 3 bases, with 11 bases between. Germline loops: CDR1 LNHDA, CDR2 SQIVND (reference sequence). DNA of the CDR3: TGTGCCAGTAGTGGGTTCGGGGTTGGGGCCAACGTCCTGACTTTC. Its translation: CASSGFGVGANVLTF.

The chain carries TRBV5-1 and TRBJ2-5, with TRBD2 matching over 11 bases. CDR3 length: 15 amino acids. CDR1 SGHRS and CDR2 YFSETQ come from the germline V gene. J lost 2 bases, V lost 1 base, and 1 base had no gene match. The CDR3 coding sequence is TGCGCCAGCAGCTTGTCTAGCGGGGGGCAAGAGACCCAGTACTTC. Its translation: CASSLSSGGQETQYF. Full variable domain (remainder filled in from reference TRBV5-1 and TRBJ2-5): KAGVTQTPRYLIKTRGQQVTLSCSPISGHRSVSWYQQTPGQGLQFLFEYFSETQRNKGNFPGRFSGRQFSNSRSEMNVSTLELGDSALYLCASSLSSGGQETQYFGPGTRLLVL.

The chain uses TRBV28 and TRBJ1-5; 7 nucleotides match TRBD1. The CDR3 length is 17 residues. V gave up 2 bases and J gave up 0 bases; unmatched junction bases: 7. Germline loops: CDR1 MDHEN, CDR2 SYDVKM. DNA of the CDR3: TGTGCCAGCAGTTTAAGACTTACAGGGGATAGCAATCAGCCCCAGCATTTT. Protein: CASSLRLTGDSNQPQHF.

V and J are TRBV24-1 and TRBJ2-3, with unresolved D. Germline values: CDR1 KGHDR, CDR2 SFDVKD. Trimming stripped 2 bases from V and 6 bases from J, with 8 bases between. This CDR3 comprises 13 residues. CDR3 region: CATSDYYVDTQYF. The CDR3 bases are TGTGCCACCAGTGATTACTACGTGGATACGCAGTATTTT.

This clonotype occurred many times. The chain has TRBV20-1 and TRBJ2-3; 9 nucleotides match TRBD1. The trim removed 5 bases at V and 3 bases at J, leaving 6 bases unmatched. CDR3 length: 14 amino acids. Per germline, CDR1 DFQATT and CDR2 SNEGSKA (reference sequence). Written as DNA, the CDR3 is TGCAGTGCTCCCGGGACAGGGAATACAGATACGCAGTATTTT. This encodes CSAPGTGNTDTQYF.

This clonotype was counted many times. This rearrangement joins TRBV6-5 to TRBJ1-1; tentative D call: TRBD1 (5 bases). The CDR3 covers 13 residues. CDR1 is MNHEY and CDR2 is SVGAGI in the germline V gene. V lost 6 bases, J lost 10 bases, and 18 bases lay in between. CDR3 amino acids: CASSNGPRGRAFF. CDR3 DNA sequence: TGTGCCAGCAGCAACGGGCCCCGGGGACGAGCTTTCTTT.

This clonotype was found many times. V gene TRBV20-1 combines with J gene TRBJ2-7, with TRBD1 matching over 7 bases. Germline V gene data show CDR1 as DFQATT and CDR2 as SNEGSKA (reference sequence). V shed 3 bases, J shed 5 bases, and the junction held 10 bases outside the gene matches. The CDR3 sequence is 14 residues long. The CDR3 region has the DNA TGCAGTGCTAGGACCCCAACAGGGGCCAACGAGCAGTACTTC. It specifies CSARTPTGANEQYF.

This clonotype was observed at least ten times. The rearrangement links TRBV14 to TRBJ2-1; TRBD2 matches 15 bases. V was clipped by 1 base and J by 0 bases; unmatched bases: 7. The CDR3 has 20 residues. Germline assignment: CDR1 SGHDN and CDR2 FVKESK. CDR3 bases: TGTGCCAGCAGCCAAGGAGGCCCGGGACTAGCGGGAGGCTCCTACAATGAGCAGTTCTTC. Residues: CASSQGGPGLAGGSYNEQFF.

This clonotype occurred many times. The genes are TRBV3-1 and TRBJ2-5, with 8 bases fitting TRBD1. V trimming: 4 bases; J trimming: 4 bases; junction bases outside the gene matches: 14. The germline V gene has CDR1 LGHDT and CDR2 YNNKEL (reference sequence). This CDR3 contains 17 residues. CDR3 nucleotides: TGTGCCAGCAGCCCATCCCCCGGACAGGGAGAGGTAGAGACCCAGTACTTC. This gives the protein CASSPSPGQGEVETQYF.

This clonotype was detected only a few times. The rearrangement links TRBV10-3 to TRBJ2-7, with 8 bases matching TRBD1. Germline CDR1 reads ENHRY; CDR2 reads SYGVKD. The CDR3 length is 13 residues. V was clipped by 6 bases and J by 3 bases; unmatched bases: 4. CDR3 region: CAISAGQGYEQYF. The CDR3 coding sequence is TGTGCCATCAGCGCCGGACAGGGCTACGAGCAGTACTTC.

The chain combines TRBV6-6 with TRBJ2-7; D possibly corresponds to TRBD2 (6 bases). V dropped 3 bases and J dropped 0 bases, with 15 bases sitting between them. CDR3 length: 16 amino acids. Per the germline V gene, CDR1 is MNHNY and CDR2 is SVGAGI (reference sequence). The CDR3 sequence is CASSYRPAGASYEQYF. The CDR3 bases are TGTGCCAGCAGTTATAGGCCAGCGGGCGCCTCCTACGAGCAGTACTTC.